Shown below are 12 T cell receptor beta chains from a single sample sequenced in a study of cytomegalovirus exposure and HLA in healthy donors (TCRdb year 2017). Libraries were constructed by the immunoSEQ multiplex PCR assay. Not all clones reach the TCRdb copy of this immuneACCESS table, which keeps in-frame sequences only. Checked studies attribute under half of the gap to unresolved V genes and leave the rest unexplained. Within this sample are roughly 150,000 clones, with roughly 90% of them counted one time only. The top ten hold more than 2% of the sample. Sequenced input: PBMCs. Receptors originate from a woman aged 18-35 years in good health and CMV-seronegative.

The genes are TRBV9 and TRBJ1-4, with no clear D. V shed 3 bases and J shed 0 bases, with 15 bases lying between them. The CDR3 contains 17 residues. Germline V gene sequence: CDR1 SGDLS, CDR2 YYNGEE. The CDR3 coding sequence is TGTGCCAGCAGCGCATCAATGGGAGGGTCAACTAATGAAAAACTGTTTTTT. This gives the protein CASSASMGGSTNEKLFF.

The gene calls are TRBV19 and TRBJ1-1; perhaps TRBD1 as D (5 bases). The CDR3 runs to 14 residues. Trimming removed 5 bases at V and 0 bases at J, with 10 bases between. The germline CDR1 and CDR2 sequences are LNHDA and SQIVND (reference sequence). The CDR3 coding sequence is TGTGCCAGTAGTCGACAGCTTATGAACACTGAAGCTTTCTTT. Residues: CASSRQLMNTEAFF.

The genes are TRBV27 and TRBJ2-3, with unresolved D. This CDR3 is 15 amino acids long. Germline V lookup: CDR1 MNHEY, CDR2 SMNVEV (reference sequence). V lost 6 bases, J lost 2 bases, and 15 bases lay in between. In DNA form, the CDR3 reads TGTGCCAGCAGCCGTCCCCAACTACTCACAGATACGCAGTATTTT. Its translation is CASSRPQLLTDTQYF.

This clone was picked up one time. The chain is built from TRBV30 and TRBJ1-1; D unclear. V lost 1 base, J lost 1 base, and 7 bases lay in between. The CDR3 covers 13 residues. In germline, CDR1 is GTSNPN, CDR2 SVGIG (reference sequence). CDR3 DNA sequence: TGTGCCTGGAGTGCCGAGAGGAACACTGAAGCTTTCTTT. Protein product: CAWSAERNTEAFF.

The CDR3 reads CASSSGTSVTHEQYF. As DNA, the CDR3 is TGCGCCAGCAGCTCCGGGACTAGCGTGACTCACGAGCAGTACTTC. The chain uses TRBV5-1 and TRBJ2-7; 10 bases align to TRBD2. The CDR3 consists of 15 residues. The V segment lost 3 bases and the J segment 5 bases; nucleotides outside the gene matches: 8. In germline, CDR1 is SGHRS, CDR2 YFSETQ.

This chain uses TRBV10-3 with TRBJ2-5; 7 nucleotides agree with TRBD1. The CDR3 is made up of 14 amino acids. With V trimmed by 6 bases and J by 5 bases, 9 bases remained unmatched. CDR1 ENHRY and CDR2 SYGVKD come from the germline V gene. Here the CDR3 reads CAISRQGFEETQYF. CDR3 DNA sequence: TGTGCCATCAGCCGACAGGGTTTCGAGGAGACCCAGTACTTC.

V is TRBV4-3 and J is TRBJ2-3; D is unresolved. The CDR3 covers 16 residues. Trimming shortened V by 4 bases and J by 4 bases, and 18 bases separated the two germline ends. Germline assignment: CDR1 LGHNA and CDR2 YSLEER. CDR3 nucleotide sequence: TGCGCCAGCAGCCGAGCAATGGGCGCCAGTGCAGATACGCAGTATTTT. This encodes CASSRAMGASADTQYF.

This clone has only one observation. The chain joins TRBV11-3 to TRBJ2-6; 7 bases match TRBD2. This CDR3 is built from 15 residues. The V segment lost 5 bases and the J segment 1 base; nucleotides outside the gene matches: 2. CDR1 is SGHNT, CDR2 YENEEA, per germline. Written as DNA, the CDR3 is TGTGCCAGCAGCCCGGGACTATCTGGGGCCAACGTCCTGACTTTC. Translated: CASSPGLSGANVLTF.

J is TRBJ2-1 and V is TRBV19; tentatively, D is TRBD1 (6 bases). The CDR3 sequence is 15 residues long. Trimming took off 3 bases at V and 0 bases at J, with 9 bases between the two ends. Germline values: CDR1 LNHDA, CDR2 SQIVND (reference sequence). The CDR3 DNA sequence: TGTGCCAGTAGTATTACAGGGAGCTCCTACAATGAGCAGTTCTTC. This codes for CASSITGSSYNEQFF.

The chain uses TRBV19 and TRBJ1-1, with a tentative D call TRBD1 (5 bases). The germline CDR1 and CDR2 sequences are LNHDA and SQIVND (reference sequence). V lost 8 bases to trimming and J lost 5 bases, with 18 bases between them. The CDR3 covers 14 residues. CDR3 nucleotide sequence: TGTGCCAGTTGTCCGGGAGGGGCTCGGACTGAAGCTTTCTTT. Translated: CASCPGGARTEAFF.

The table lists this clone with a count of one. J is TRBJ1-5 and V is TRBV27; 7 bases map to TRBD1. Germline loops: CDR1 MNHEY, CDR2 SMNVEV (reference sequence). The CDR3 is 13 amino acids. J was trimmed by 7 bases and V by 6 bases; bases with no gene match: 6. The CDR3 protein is CASSDRDRQPQHF. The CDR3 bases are TGTGCCAGCAGCGACAGGGATCGACAGCCCCAGCATTTT.

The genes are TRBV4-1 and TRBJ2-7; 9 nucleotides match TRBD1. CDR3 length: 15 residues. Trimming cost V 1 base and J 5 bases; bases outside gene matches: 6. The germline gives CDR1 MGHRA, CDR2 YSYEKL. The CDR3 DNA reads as TGCGCCAGCAGCCAAGCCGACGGGACAGGGCACGAGCAGTACTTC. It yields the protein CASSQADGTGHEQYF.